These 7 T cell receptor beta chains originate from one sample sequenced in a study of T-cell reconstitution after alpha-beta-depleted transplantation in children. As it was prepared, the TCRbeta library received unique molecular identifiers. TCRdb independently ran MiXCR on the PCR reads; one entry per CDR3 protein. Here the sample spans fewer than 250,000 distinct CDR3 sequences, roughly 18% being singletons. Here the sequenced sample was PBMCs, mostly from graft donor cells, taken 360 days after TCRalphabeta/CD19-depleted stem cell transplant. The receptor source for this set is a male patient between 2 and 15 years old who had a stem cell transplant for acute lymphoblastic leukemia, so the T cells may come from the graft donor.

This chain links TRBV24-1 with TRBJ2-7; weak D call: TRBD2 (6 bases). This CDR3 spans 16 amino acids. CDR1 is KGHDR, CDR2 SFDVKD, per germline. The V gene lost 0 bases and the J gene lost 3 bases, with 14 bases spanning the gap. The CDR3 spells CATSDLDRGEDYEQYF. The CDR3 DNA sequence: TGTGCCACCAGTGATTTGGACAGAGGGGAGGACTACGAGCAGTACTTC.

Ten or more counts support this clonotype. The rearrangement joins TRBV12-3 or TRBV12-4 to TRBJ1-1, with D possibly TRBD1 on 6 matching bases. There are 15 residues in the CDR3. Trimming removed 3 bases from V and 1 base from J, with 12 bases in between. CDR3 in amino acids: CASSFDRPTNTEAFF. DNA for the CDR3: TGTGCCAGCAGTTTCGACAGGCCAACGAACACTGAAGCTTTCTTT.

This rearrangement joins TRBV9 to TRBJ2-3; 10 bases are shared with TRBD2. Per germline, CDR1 SGDLS and CDR2 YYNGEE. With 0 bases clipped from V and 4 bases from J, the junction kept 2 bases outside the gene matches. The CDR3 totals 15 residues. In DNA form, the CDR3 reads TGTGCCAGCAGCGTAGCAGCGGGGGGGCCAGATACGCAGTATTTT. Translating it yields CASSVAAGGPDTQYF.

A word on this clonotype: An end of the junction does not agree with germline; a read error may underlie this. The rearrangement uses TRBV12-3 or TRBV12-4 and TRBJ2-7, with 8 bases matching TRBD2. There are 16 residues in the CDR3. The CDR3 nucleotides are TGTGCCAGCAGTTTAGGCTCAACGGGAGGGACCTACGACCAGTACTTC. Translated, it gives CASSLGSTGGTYDQYF.

This clonotype was found a few times. The rearrangement uses TRBV5-1 and TRBJ2-5, with a weak D call TRBD1 (5 bases). This CDR3 is 15 amino acids long. Germline loops: CDR1 SGHRS, CDR2 YFSETQ. Trimming left V 1 base short and J 1 base short, with 11 bases between. CDR3: CASSLNLQGQETQYF. CDR3 in DNA: TGCGCCAGCAGCTTGAATCTCCAGGGCCAAGAGACCCAGTACTTC.

CDR3 loop: CASSYKRGRYQETQYF. CDR3 DNA sequence: TGTGCCAGCAGTTACAAGCGGGGGCGATACCAAGAGACCCAGTACTTC. V usage is TRBV6-2 or TRBV6-3 and J usage is TRBJ2-5; TRBD2 matches 8 bases. J gave up 0 bases and V 2 bases, and 5 bases lay outside the gene matches. The CDR3 covers 16 residues. Germline V CDR1 and CDR2: MNHEY, SVGEGT.

The chain is built from TRBV4-2 and TRBJ1-6, with D possibly being TRBD1 (5 bases). The ends were cut back, 1 base at V and 14 bases at J, with 21 bases in the middle. This CDR3 region has 16 residues. Germline CDR1 LGHNA, CDR2 YNFKEQ. The CDR3 region is CASSQAPDSPVGALHF. Written as DNA, the CDR3 is TGTGCCAGCAGCCAAGCTCCTGACAGCCCGGTGGGAGCCCTCCACTTT.